These 23 T cell receptor beta chains were all obtained from the same sample, sequenced in a study of OX40 agonist ivuxolimab in advanced cancers. Clones were read by immunoSEQ multiplex PCR, and TCRdb kept only the in-frame ones, dropping some. The data show roughly 53,000 clones, 75% to 90% seen once. The source material was CD4+ or CD8+ T cells sorted from blood, sampled in a trial of the OX40 agonist ivuxolimab. All receptors derive from an adult with an advanced solid tumor such as melanoma, head and neck, liver or kidney cancer.

The chain recombines TRBV5-4 with TRBJ1-1; 8 nucleotides line up with TRBD1. The germline V gene has CDR1 SGHNT and CDR2 YYREEE (reference sequence). Trimming cost V 2 bases and J 4 bases; bases outside gene matches: 4. The CDR3 runs 14 residues. CDR3 DNA sequence: TGTGCCAGCAGCTTTGGACAGGGATTCACTGAAGCTTTCTTT. As protein: CASSFGQGFTEAFF.

This clone was seen only a few times. The genes are TRBV4-3 and TRBJ1-4; 7 bases line up with TRBD1. CDR3 length: 15 residues. Trimming took 4 bases from V and 7 from J; bases not matched to a gene: 9. Germline lookup yields CDR1 LGHNA and CDR2 YSLEER. The CDR3 loop is CASSRSITGAEKLFF. CDR3 nucleotide sequence: TGCGCCAGCAGCCGCAGCATCACAGGGGCTGAAAAACTGTTTTTT.

This clone was detected only a few times. The rearrangement joins TRBV6-1 to TRBJ1-5, with 7 bases that match TRBD1. Trimming at V came to 5 bases and at J to 2 bases, leaving 0 bases not matched to a gene. The CDR3 sequence is 13 residues long. The germline V gene has CDR1 MNHNS and CDR2 SASEGT. The CDR3: CASSTGGNQPQHF. DNA for the CDR3: TGTGCCAGCAGTACAGGGGGCAATCAGCCCCAGCATTTT.

The J gene is TRBJ2-7, the V gene TRBV5-4, with D unresolved. The germline gives CDR1 SGHNT, CDR2 YYREEE (reference sequence). This CDR3 contains 10 residues. V was cut by 4 bases and J by 3 bases, with 2 bases left in between. The CDR3 sequence: CASSVYEQYF. DNA of the CDR3: TGTGCCAGCAGCGTCTACGAGCAGTACTTC.

In DNA, the CDR3 is TGTGCCAGTTCGAAGGGGCGAGGCACTGAAGCTTTCTTT. This sequence encodes CASSKGRGTEAFF. The rearrangement uses TRBV14 and TRBJ1-1, with a possible D match to TRBD1 (5 bases). This CDR3 has 13 residues. Germline-derived CDR1 and CDR2 are SGHDN and FVKESK. Trimming cost V 9 bases and J 4 bases, with 15 bases left between them.

The chain employs TRBV19 and TRBJ1-2; D remains ambiguous. The V gene lost 1 base and the J gene lost 3 bases, with 9 bases spanning the gap. The germline V gene encodes CDR1 LNHDA and CDR2 SQIVND (reference sequence). CDR3 length equals 14 residues. CDR3 nucleotide sequence: TGTGCCAGTAGTATAGGTAGACGCGACTATGGCTACACCTTC. Amino acid sequence: CASSIGRRDYGYTF. Looking up the rest from reference TRBV19 and TRBJ1-2 gives the full variable domain: DGGITQSPKYLFRKEGQNVTLSCEQNLNHDAMYWYRQDPGQGLRLIYYSQIVNDFQKGDIAEGYSVSREKKESFPLTVTSAQKNPTAFYLCASSIGRRDYGYTFGSGTRLTVV.

The V call is TRBV29-1, the J call TRBJ2-3; 13 positions agree with TRBD2. J gave up 1 base and V 7 bases, and 5 bases lay outside the gene matches. Germline CDR1 and CDR2: SQVTM and ANQGSEA. CDR3 length: 15 residues. The CDR3 DNA is TGCAGCGCAGACGGACTAGCGGGGGGCACAGATACGCAGTATTTT. It codes for CSADGLAGGTDTQYF.

CDR3 sequence: CASSLQGTDTQYF. Here the CDR3 DNA reads TGTGCCAGCAGCTTGCAGGGGACAGATACGCAGTATTTT. The chain employs TRBV5-6 and TRBJ2-3; D is perhaps TRBD1 (6 bases). CDR1 and CDR2 (germline): SGHDT, YYEEEE. The CDR3 loop spans 13 amino acids. V was trimmed by 1 base and J by 3 bases, leaving 6 bases between them.

The gene calls are TRBV7-2 and TRBJ1-2, with 7 bases that match TRBD1. Germline trimming cut 4 bases from V and 4 bases from J; bases unmatched to any gene: 9. There are 15 residues in the CDR3. Germline CDR1 and CDR2: SGHTA and FQGNSA. The CDR3 DNA sequence: TGTGCCAGCAGCTCCAACCGACAGGGCCCCTATGGCTACACCTTC. This translates into CASSSNRQGPYGYTF.

The V gene is TRBV5-1, the J gene TRBJ1-6; 9 bases are a match to TRBD1. After removal of 4 bases from V and 8 bases from J, the junction contained 7 bases not matched to a gene. This CDR3 contains 15 residues. Germline loops: CDR1 SGHRS, CDR2 YFSETQ. The chain's CDR3 is CASSLGTGRDSPLHF. The DNA of the CDR3 is TGCGCCAGCAGCCTAGGGACAGGGCGGGATTCACCCCTCCACTTT.

A remark on this clone: This sample also contains other DNA sequences that code for the same CDR3. The rearrangement uses TRBV5-4 and TRBJ1-1; the match to TRBD1 covers 8 bases. Germline loops: CDR1 SGHNT, CDR2 YYREEE (reference sequence). The CDR3 is 15 residues long. Trimming cost V 3 bases and J 0 bases; bases outside gene matches: 4. The CDR3, as DNA: TGTGCCAGCAGCTCGGGGGACAGGATGAACACTGAAGCTTTCTTT. This translates into CASSSGDRMNTEAFF. Variable domain in full (rest from reference TRBV5-4 and TRBJ1-1): ETGVTQSPTHLIKTRGQQVTLRCSSQSGHNTVSWYQQALGQGPQFIFQYYREEENGRGNFPPRFSGLQFPNYSSELNVNALELDDSALYLCASSSGDRMNTEAFFGQGTRLTVV.

The J gene is TRBJ1-5, the V gene TRBV2; D not resolved. Trimming stripped 4 bases from V and 4 bases from J, with 5 bases between. CDR3 length: 12 amino acids. The germline V gene has CDR1 SNHLY and CDR2 FYNNEI. The CDR3: CASSGRNQPQHF. The CDR3, as DNA: TGTGCCAGCAGTGGGCGGAATCAGCCCCAGCATTTT.

The chain uses TRBV27 and TRBJ2-7, with TRBD1 as a possible D gene (6 bases). The CDR3 loop spans 13 amino acids. CDR1 and CDR2 from the germline V gene are MNHEY and SMNVEV (reference sequence). Trimming took 5 bases from V and 4 from J, leaving 12 bases between them. The CDR3 DNA reads TGTGCCAGCAGTCCGACTACAGGGTACGAGCAGTACGTC. It encodes CASSPTTGYEQYV.

The chain combines TRBV10-1 with TRBJ2-5, with TRBD1 matching over 8 bases. Germline V gene lookup returns CDR1 WNHNN and CDR2 SYGVQD (reference sequence). The junction had 9 bases not matched to a gene; V was cut back by 6 bases and J by 6 bases. This CDR3 comprises 14 residues. DNA of the CDR3: TGCGCCAGCAGGGGACAGGAGGGTCGGCAGACCCAGTACTTC. It encodes CASRGQEGRQTQYF.

The chain carries TRBV9 and TRBJ1-1, with 7 bases identical to TRBD1. Germline-derived CDR1 and CDR2 are SGDLS and YYNGEE. This CDR3 has 15 residues. V shed 0 bases, J shed 1 base, and the junction held 3 bases outside the gene matches. CDR3 DNA: TGTGCCAGCAGCGTAGGGACAGGACGGAACACTGAAGCTTTCTTT. It yields the protein CASSVGTGRNTEAFF.

The chain has TRBV7-2 and TRBJ2-7; no definite D call. The CDR3 runs 12 residues. V lost 1 base and J lost 5, with 6 bases in between. Germline V CDR1 and CDR2: SGHTA, FQGNSA. The CDR3 loop is CASSLGADEQYF. The DNA for the CDR3 is TGTGCCAGCAGCTTAGGGGCGGACGAGCAGTACTTC.

The V and J genes are TRBV5-1 and TRBJ2-3; D gene ambiguous. The CDR3 runs to 13 residues. From germline, CDR1 is SGHRS and CDR2 YFSETQ. Trimming shortened V by 5 bases and J by 0 bases, and 7 bases separated the two germline ends. CDR3 amino acids: CASSRSSTDTQYF. DNA for the CDR3: TGCGCCAGCAGTCGTTCTAGCACAGATACGCAGTATTTT.

V and J are TRBV7-6 and TRBJ2-3; TRBD2 agrees at 7 bases. Germline assignment: CDR1 SGHVS and CDR2 FNYEAQ. The CDR3 spans 16 residues. The trim removed 5 bases at V and 3 bases at J, leaving 11 bases unmatched. The CDR3 DNA follows: TGTGCCAGCAGCCCCAACCCGTACGGGGGGACAGATACGCAGTATTTT. This sequence encodes CASSPNPYGGTDTQYF.

The chain carries TRBV4-2 and TRBJ2-3; 14 positions match TRBD2. There are 17 residues in the CDR3. V shed 0 bases and J 5 bases; nucleotides not matched to a gene: 4. The germline V gene encodes CDR1 LGHNA and CDR2 YNFKEQ. CDR3 residues: CASSQDGLAGGRDTQYF. CDR3 DNA: TGTGCCAGCAGCCAAGACGGACTAGCGGGAGGACGAGATACGCAGTATTTT.

This chain connects TRBV7-3 to TRBJ1-1; D is ambiguous. CDR3 length: 13 residues. Trimming cost V 4 bases and J 3 bases, with 9 bases left between them. Germline CDR1 and CDR2: SGHTA and FQGTGA. The CDR3 nucleotides read TGTGCCAGCAGCTCAACGAGGGACACTGAAGCTTTCTTT. This sequence encodes CASSSTRDTEAFF. Combining the CDR3 with reference TRBV7-3 and TRBJ1-1 gives the whole variable domain GAGVSQTPSNKVTEKGKYVELRCDPISGHTALYWYRQSLGQGPEFLIYFQGTGAADDSGLPNDRFFAVRPEGSVSTLKIQRTERGDSAVYLCASSSTRDTEAFFGQGTRLTVV.

This chain uses TRBV5-1 with TRBJ2-1; 10 bases line up with TRBD2. The germline gives CDR1 SGHRS, CDR2 YFSETQ. CDR3 length: 15 amino acids. J was trimmed by 9 bases and V by 4 bases; bases with no gene match: 10. CDR3 bases: TGCGCCAGCAGCCTGGGAGTAGCGGGGGGCGGTGAGCAGTTCTTC. Its protein product is CASSLGVAGGGEQFF.

The V call is TRBV10-1, the J call TRBJ2-3; perhaps TRBD1 as D (7 bases). Trimming removed 0 bases at V and 4 bases at J, with 14 bases between. This CDR3 is built from 16 residues. Germline values: CDR1 WNHNN, CDR2 SYGVQD (reference sequence). In DNA form, the CDR3 reads TGCGCCAGCAGTGAGTCGAGGAGGAGGGGGCCAGATACGCAGTATTTT. This encodes CASSESRRRGPDTQYF.

The CDR3 bases are TGTGCCAGCAGCCTCGGACAGGCCCGGGACTATGGCTACACCTTC. As protein: CASSLGQARDYGYTF. This chain connects TRBV5-8 to TRBJ1-2, with TRBD1 identical over 7 bases. The CDR3 contains 15 residues. CDR1 and CDR2 from the germline V gene are SGHTS and YDEGEE. Trimming cost V 4 bases and J 3 bases; bases outside gene matches: 9.